This is a list of T cell receptor beta chains from one sample in a study of cytomegalovirus exposure and HLA in healthy donors. The assay was immunoSEQ multiplex PCR, and TCRdb's table has in-frame clones only and misses some. This sample has about 160,000 clones, with 84% found just once. Material: PBMCs. These receptors were taken from a man between 25 and 39 years old in good health and CMV-seronegative. Each CDR3 is given with its conserved first and last residue. The D gene is left open where the match is weak. Size is omitted from some rows. Given values are once, few, many or a class for expanded clones.

size: few
V: TRBV5-5
J: TRBJ2-2
D: TRBD1
CDR3: CASSHEQGVGGELFF
DNA: TGTGCCAGCAGCCACGAACAGGGGGTCGGCGGGGAGCTGTTTTTT

size: once
V: TRBV6-5
J: TRBJ2-7
D: TRBD1
CDR3: CASRIQGSYEQYF
DNA: TGTGCCAGCAGAATACAGGGGTCCTACGAGCAGTACTTC

size: -
V: TRBV7-9
J: TRBJ2-7
D: TRBD2
CDR3: CSSSSPSSGVPYEQYF
DNA: TGTTCCAGCAGCTCCCCCTCTAGCGGGGTACCCTACGAGCAGTACTTC

size: -
V: TRBV2
J: TRBJ2-2
D: -
CDR3: CAIEGGRSNTGELFF
DNA: TGTGCCATCGAAGGCGGCAGATCGAACACCGGGGAGCTGTTTTTT

size: -
V: TRBV9
J: TRBJ2-1
D: TRBD2
CDR3: CASSSRTSGWSNEQFF
DNA: TGTGCCAGCAGCTCCCGGACTAGCGGGTGGAGCAATGAGCAGTTCTTC

size: -
V: TRBV6-5
J: TRBJ2-3
D: -
CDR3: CASREAATDTQYF
DNA: TGTGCCTCCCGAGAGGCGGCCACAGATACGCAGTATTTT

size: -
V: TRBV6-5
J: TRBJ2-7
D: -
CDR3: CASRGRTIYEQYF
DNA: TGTGCCAGCAGGGGCAGAACCATCTACGAGCAGTACTTC

size: -
V: TRBV18
J: TRBJ2-5
D: -
CDR3: CATLRGGETQYF
DNA: TGTGCCACCCTTCGAGGGGGTGAGACCCAGTACTTC

size: -
V: TRBV19
J: TRBJ2-7
D: -
CDR3: CASSRRDLFYEQYF
DNA: TGTGCCAGTAGTCGGCGGGACCTCTTCTACGAGCAGTACTTC

size: -
V: TRBV5-1
J: TRBJ1-6
D: TRBD1
CDR3: CASSWGVPGQNNSPLHF
DNA: TGCGCCAGCAGTTGGGGCGTTCCGGGACAGAATAATTCACCCCTCCACTTT

size: -
V: TRBV9
J: TRBJ1-6
D: -
CDR3: CASSVARGNSPLHF
DNA: TGTGCCAGCAGCGTAGCCCGCGGAAATTCACCCCTCCACTTT

size: -
V: TRBV5-4
J: TRBJ2-1
D: TRBD1
CDR3: CASSQGQGGFGSYNEQFF
DNA: TGTGCCAGCAGCCAGGGACAGGGGGGGTTCGGCTCCTACAATGAGCAGTTCTTC

size: -
V: TRBV19
J: TRBJ2-4
D: -
CDR3: CASSHPGLAKNIQYF
DNA: TGTGCCAGTAGTCACCCGGGGTTAGCCAAAAACATTCAGTACTTC

size: -
V: TRBV6-6
J: TRBJ1-5
D: TRBD1
CDR3: CASSYLDRGQPQHF
DNA: TGTGCCAGCAGTTACCTGGACAGGGGACAGCCCCAGCATTTT

size: -
V: TRBV27
J: TRBJ1-1
D: -
CDR3: CASRRRGGATEAFF
DNA: TGTGCCAGCAGAAGGCGGGGGGGGGCAACTGAAGCTTTCTTT

size: -
V: TRBV5-8
J: TRBJ1-4
D: -
CDR3: CASSLSGQHNEKLFF
DNA: TGTGCCAGCAGCTTGAGTGGACAGCATAATGAAAAACTGTTTTTT

size: -
V: TRBV29-1
J: TRBJ2-3
D: -
CDR3: CSVGRRGPDTQYF
DNA: TGCAGCGTTGGGAGGAGGGGGCCTGATACGCAGTATTTT

size: -
V: TRBV6-1
J: TRBJ2-2
D: TRBD2
CDR3: CASSEGTSRELFF
DNA: TGTGCCAGCAGTGAAGGGACTAGCCGGGAGCTGTTTTTT

size: -
V: TRBV5-6
J: TRBJ2-2
D: TRBD2
CDR3: CASSLKAGLATANTGELFF
DNA: TGTGCCAGCAGCTTGAAGGCGGGACTAGCGACCGCGAACACCGGGGAGCTGTTTTTT

size: -
V: TRBV19
J: TRBJ2-5
D: TRBD1
CDR3: CASSRQGGGETQYF
DNA: TGTGCCAGTAGTCGACAGGGGGGTGGGGAGACCCAGTACTTC

size: once
V: TRBV30
J: TRBJ1-2
D: -
CDR3: CAWSVYSYRYTF
DNA: TGTGCCTGGAGTGTTTACAGCTACCGCTACACCTTC